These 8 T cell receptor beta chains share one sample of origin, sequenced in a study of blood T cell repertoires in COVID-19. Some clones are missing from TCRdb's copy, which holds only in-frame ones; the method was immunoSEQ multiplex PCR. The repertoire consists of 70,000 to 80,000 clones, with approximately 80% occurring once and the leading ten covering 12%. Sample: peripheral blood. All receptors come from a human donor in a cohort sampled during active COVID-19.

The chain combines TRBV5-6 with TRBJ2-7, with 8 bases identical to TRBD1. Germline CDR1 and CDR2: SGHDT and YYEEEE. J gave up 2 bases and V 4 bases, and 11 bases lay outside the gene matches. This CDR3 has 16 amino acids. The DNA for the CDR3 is TGTGCCAGCAGCAGGAGGACAGGGTTCCCTCCCTACGAGCAGTACTTC. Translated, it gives CASSRRTGFPPYEQYF. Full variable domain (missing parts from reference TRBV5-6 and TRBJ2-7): DAGVTQSPTHLIKTRGQQVTLRCSPKSGHDTVSWYQQALGQGPQFIFQYYEEEERQRGNFPDRFSGHQFPNYSSELNVNALLLGDSALYLCASSRRTGFPPYEQYFGPGTRLTVT.

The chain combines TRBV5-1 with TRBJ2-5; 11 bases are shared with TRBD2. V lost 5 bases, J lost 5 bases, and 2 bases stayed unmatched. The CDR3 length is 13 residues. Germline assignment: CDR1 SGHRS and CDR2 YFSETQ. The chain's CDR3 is CASRTSGTETQYF. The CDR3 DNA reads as TGCGCCAGCAGGACTAGCGGGACTGAGACCCAGTACTTC.

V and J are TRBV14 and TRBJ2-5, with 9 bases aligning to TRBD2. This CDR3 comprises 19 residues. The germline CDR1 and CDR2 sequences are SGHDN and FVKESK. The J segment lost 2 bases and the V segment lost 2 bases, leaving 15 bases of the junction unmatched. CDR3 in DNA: TGTGCCAGCAGCCAATTGAATCGGGTCGCGGGGGGGCTGCAAGAGACCCAGTACTTC. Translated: CASSQLNRVAGGLQETQYF.

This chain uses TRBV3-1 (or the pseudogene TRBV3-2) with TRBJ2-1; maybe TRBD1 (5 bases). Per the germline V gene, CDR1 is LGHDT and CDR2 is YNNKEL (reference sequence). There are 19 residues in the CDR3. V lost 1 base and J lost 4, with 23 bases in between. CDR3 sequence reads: CASSQGNQETVIGYNEQFF. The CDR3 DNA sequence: TGTGCCAGCAGCCAAGGAAATCAGGAGACAGTCATTGGATACAATGAGCAGTTCTTC.

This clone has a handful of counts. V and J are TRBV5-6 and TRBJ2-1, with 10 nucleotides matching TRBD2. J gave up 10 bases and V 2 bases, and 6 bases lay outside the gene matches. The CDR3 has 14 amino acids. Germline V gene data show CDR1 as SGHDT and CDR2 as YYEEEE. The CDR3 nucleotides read TGTGCCAGCAGCTTCAGGACTAGCGGAAGGGAGCAGTTCTTC. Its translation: CASSFRTSGREQFF.

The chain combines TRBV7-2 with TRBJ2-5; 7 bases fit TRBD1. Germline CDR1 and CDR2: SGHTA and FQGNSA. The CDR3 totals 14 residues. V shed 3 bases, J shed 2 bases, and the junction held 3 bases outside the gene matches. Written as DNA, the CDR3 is TGTGCCAGCAGCTTTCGGACAGGTCAAGAGACCCAGTACTTC. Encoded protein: CASSFRTGQETQYF.

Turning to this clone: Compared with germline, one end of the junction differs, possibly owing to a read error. CDR3 sequence reads: CASSPRLAATDTQYF. The CDR3 DNA is TGTGCTAGCAGCCCCCGACTAGCGGCCACAGATACGCAGTATTTT. The chain uses TRBV7-7 and TRBJ2-3; 9 bases match TRBD2. CDR1 and CDR2 from the germline V gene are SSHAT and FNYEAQ (reference sequence). CDR3 length equals 15 residues.

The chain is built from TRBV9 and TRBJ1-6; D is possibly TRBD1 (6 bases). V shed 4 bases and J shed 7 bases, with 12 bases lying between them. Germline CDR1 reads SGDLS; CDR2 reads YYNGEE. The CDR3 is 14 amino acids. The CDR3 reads CASSLRQENSPLHF. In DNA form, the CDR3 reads TGTGCCAGCAGCCTCCGACAGGAGAATTCACCCCTCCACTTT.